Reported below is one TCR beta chain. Original data processing: Amplification of reference gene primers provided the estimated nucleated cell counts. Clones were sequenced by immunoSEQ multiplex PCR, and TCRdb holds only the in-frame ones, with some missing. V and J calls and clone size are given by that table; D and trimming were obtained from the DNA. The sample carries under 110,000 clones, around 75% recorded once. This sample was included in a study of blood T cell repertoires in COVID-19. Study summary: Whether acute or convalescent, the COVID-19 samples came from the United States, Italy and Spain. Sources were T cells, B-cell-depleted T cells, or PBMCs; the material itself was cDNA or gDNA.

The sample taken for sequencing was peripheral blood. This TCR was recovered from a human donor with acute or convalescent COVID-19. The donor label of this sample is uncertain.

As DNA, the CDR3 is TGTGCCAGCAGCCCCCAAGTAACAGGGATTAACTATGGCTACACCTTC. Translated, it gives CASSPQVTGINYGYTF. The J gene is TRBJ1-2, the V gene TRBV7-2, with a tentative D call TRBD1 (6 bases). CDR1 SGHTA and CDR2 FQGNSA come from the germline V gene. V was clipped by 5 bases and J by 1 base, with 17 bases between them. CDR3 length equals 16 residues.